Presented here are 16 T cell receptor beta chains from one specimen sequenced in a study of cytomegalovirus exposure and HLA in healthy donors. The PCR employed 60 Vbeta primers together with 13 Jbeta primers. The repertoire was sequenced with immunoSEQ multiplex PCR; TCRdb's copy has only in-frame clones and lacks some. The sample shows 100,000 or so clones, 76% of them seen only once. What was sequenced was PBMCs. The source of these receptors is a woman aged 40 to 49 in good health and CMV-seropositive.

This chain uses TRBV7-2 with TRBJ2-3; TRBD2 matches 11 bases. Germline V lookup: CDR1 SGHTA, CDR2 FQGNSA. The CDR3 has 17 residues. Germline trimming cut 5 bases from V and 3 bases from J; bases unmatched to any gene: 10. The CDR3 DNA reads as TGTGCCAGCAGCGCCATTAGCGGGGGGGCCAGGACAGATACGCAGTATTTT. It codes for CASSAISGGARTDTQYF.

This clone was seen a few times. This chain joins TRBV10-2 and TRBJ1-1; D unclear. V was trimmed by 6 bases and J by 1 base, leaving 12 bases between them. There are 14 residues in the CDR3. Germline assignment: CDR1 WSHSY and CDR2 SAAADI. CDR3 bases: TGCGCCAGCAGCTTCCAAGGAGCGAACACTGAAGCTTTCTTT. This gives the protein CASSFQGANTEAFF.

There are a few counts of this clone. The chain recombines TRBV7-9 with TRBJ1-1, with D perhaps TRBD1 (6 bases). The CDR3 is made up of 12 amino acids. Germline V CDR1 and CDR2: SEHNR, FQNEAQ (reference sequence). Trimming stripped 8 bases from V and 7 bases from J, with 14 bases between. The CDR3 DNA sequence: TGTGCCAGCGGGACCTGGACAGATGAAGCTTTCTTT. Translation gives CASGTWTDEAFF.

The chain is built from TRBV6-6 and TRBJ2-7, with 8 bases identical to TRBD1. Trimming removed 5 bases from V and 0 bases from J; junction bases left unmatched: 6. Looked up from germline, CDR1 is MNHNY and CDR2 is SVGAGI (reference sequence). This CDR3 has 15 amino acids. CDR3 sequence (DNA): TGTGCCAGCAGTGAGTCAGGGGGCCCCTCCTACGAGCAGTACTTC. Its protein product is CASSESGGPSYEQYF.

The rearrangement links TRBV4-1 to TRBJ1-2, with 8 bases identical to TRBD1. CDR3 size: 15 residues. The V gene's germline CDR1 is MGHRA and CDR2 YSYEKL. V lost 0 bases and J lost 6; bases outside the gene matches: 6. For the CDR3, the DNA is TGCGCCAGCAGCCAAGATCAGGACAGGGTTAATGGCTACACCTTC. Its protein is CASSQDQDRVNGYTF.

The rearrangement links TRBV2 to TRBJ2-2, with 9 nucleotides matching TRBD1. The CDR3 length is 13 residues. V was pared by 10 bases and J by 4 bases, with 4 bases of the junction left unmatched. The germline V gene encodes CDR1 SNHLY and CDR2 FYNNEI. The CDR3 protein is CATTDRGTGELFF. The DNA for the CDR3 is TGTGCCACCACGGACAGGGGCACCGGGGAGCTGTTTTTT.

This clone was seen more than once but under ten times. V is TRBV6-4 and J is TRBJ1-6; 7 bases agree with TRBD1. The V segment lost 6 bases and the J segment 11 bases; nucleotides outside the gene matches: 16. CDR3 size: 16 residues. Germline V gives CDR1 MRHNA, CDR2 SNTAGT. The CDR3 region is CASRPETGARGAPLHF. The DNA for the CDR3 is TGTGCCAGCAGGCCCGAAACAGGGGCGCGTGGGGCACCCCTCCACTTT.

This chain connects TRBV30 to TRBJ1-2; D is unresolved. The CDR3 length is 13 residues. V lost 4 bases, J lost 4 bases, and 13 bases lay in between. The germline V gene has CDR1 GTSNPN and CDR2 SVGIG (reference sequence). The CDR3 DNA follows: TGTGCCTGGACCCCTCGAGGCCCCTATGGCTACACCTTC. It is translated as CAWTPRGPYGYTF.

In DNA, the CDR3 is TGTGCCAGCACCTCCAGAGACAGGGGCTTCACCGGGGAGCTGTTTTTT. It translates to CASTSRDRGFTGELFF. This chain joins TRBV7-9 and TRBJ2-2; 8 bases align to TRBD1. Germline V gene lookup returns CDR1 SEHNR and CDR2 FQNEAQ (reference sequence). The J segment lost 4 bases and the V segment lost 7 bases, leaving 11 bases of the junction unmatched. The CDR3 extends over 16 amino acids. The variable domain in full, with the rest retrieved from reference TRBV7-9 and TRBJ2-2, is DTGVSQNPRHKITKRGQNVTFRCDPISEHNRLYWYRQTLGQGPEFLTYFQNEAQLEKSRLLSDRFSAERPKGSFSTLEIQRTEQGDSAMYLCASTSRDRGFTGELFFGEGSRLTVL.

The CDR3 protein is CASSLWRPGTYEQYF. The CDR3 DNA sequence: TGTGCCAGCAGCTTGTGGCGCCCAGGCACCTACGAGCAGTACTTC. The J gene is TRBJ2-7, the V gene TRBV5-4; D call uncertain. CDR1 SGHNT and CDR2 YYREEE come from the germline V gene (reference sequence). The length of the CDR3 is 15 residues. The ends were cut back, 1 base at V and 2 bases at J, with 13 bases in the middle. The variable domain in full, with the rest retrieved from reference TRBV5-4 and TRBJ2-7, is ETGVTQSPTHLIKTRGQQVTLRCSSQSGHNTVSWYQQALGQGPQFIFQYYREEENGRGNFPPRFSGLQFPNYSSELNVNALELDDSALYLCASSLWRPGTYEQYFGPGTRLTVT.

This chain links TRBV7-6 with TRBJ1-6; perhaps TRBD1 as D (6 bases). The ends were cut back, 3 bases at V and 10 bases at J, with 13 bases in the middle. CDR3 length: 14 residues. Germline CDR1 is SGHVS and CDR2 is FNYEAQ. CDR3 in amino acids: CASSFAGEGSPLHF. The CDR3 DNA follows: TGTGCCAGCAGCTTCGCAGGGGAGGGATCACCCCTCCACTTT. The full variable domain, rest sourced from reference TRBV7-6 and TRBJ1-6, is GAGVSQSPRYKVTKRGQDVALRCDPISGHVSLYWYRQALGQGPEFLTYFNYEAQQDKSGLPNDRFSAERPEGSISTLTIQRTEQRDSAMYRCASSFAGEGSPLHFGNGTRLTVT.

V usage is TRBV6-1 and J usage is TRBJ2-7, with D unclear. This CDR3 region has 14 residues. CDR1 and CDR2 (germline): MNHNS, SASEGT. Deletions cut 6 bases from V and 1 base from J, with 13 bases between. For the CDR3, the DNA is TGTGCCAGCAGCCCCACTACGGTTTCCTACGAGCAGTACTTC. Translated, it gives CASSPTTVSYEQYF.

This clone turned up a few times. In nucleotides, the CDR3 is TGTGCCAGCAGCCAAAGACAGGGTGTATATGAAAAACTGTTTTTT. This encodes CASSQRQGVYEKLFF. The J gene is TRBJ1-4, the V gene TRBV7-2; TRBD1 aligns across 7 bases. Trimming removed 5 bases from V and 6 bases from J; junction bases left unmatched: 9. Germline loops: CDR1 SGHTA, CDR2 FQGNSA. There are 15 residues in the CDR3.

The table lists this clone with a few counts. The gene calls are TRBV5-4 and TRBJ2-6, with D possibly matching TRBD2 (5 bases). Trimming pared 7 bases from V and 0 bases from J, leaving 8 bases between. Germline lookup yields CDR1 SGHNT and CDR2 YYREEE (reference sequence). This CDR3 has 14 residues. CDR3 DNA sequence: TGTGCCAGCGGAGGAAGCTCTGGGGCCAACGTCCTGACTTTC. This sequence encodes CASGGSSGANVLTF.

V and J are TRBV30 and TRBJ2-1; a weak D match, TRBD1 (6 bases). This CDR3 is 15 amino acids long. The V gene lost 3 bases and the J gene lost 2 bases, with 14 bases spanning the gap. The germline V gene has CDR1 GTSNPN and CDR2 SVGIG (reference sequence). CDR3 sequence (DNA): TGTGCCTGGAGCCCTAAGAGGGGGACCTACAATGAGCAGTTCTTC. It yields the protein CAWSPKRGTYNEQFF.

The V gene is TRBV9, the J gene TRBJ1-1; TRBD1 matches 11 bases. From germline, CDR1 is SGDLS and CDR2 YYNGEE. Germline trimming cut 3 bases from V and 11 bases from J; bases unmatched to any gene: 9. This CDR3 has 14 amino acids. The CDR3, as DNA: TGTGCCAGCAGCGCCCGTCCGGGACAGGGGGATGCTTTCTTT. It specifies CASSARPGQGDAFF. Based on the CDR3 plus reference TRBV9 and TRBJ1-1, the full variable domain is DSGVTQTPKHLITATGQRVTLRCSPRSGDLSVYWYQQSLDQGLQFLIQYYNGEERAKGNILERFSAQQFPDLHSELNLSSLELGDSALYFCASSARPGQGDAFFGQGTRLTVV.